This T cell receptor (beta chain) was documented in a study of Ad26.COV2.S vaccination and SARS-CoV-2 variants. Study outcomes and limitations: Non-spike TCR breadth showed similarity between vaccine and placebo recipients.

Trimming removed 5 bases from V and 0 bases from J, with 12 bases in between. Germline assignment: CDR1 SQVTM and CDR2 ANQGSEA. CDR3 length equals 14 residues. The treatment denotes: 19 received Ad26.COV2.S at low or high dose, single or two shots; 5 received placebo; per-sample allocation not given. Sampling happened 63 days after the first vaccine or placebo injection. This Boston cohort included adults aged 18-55 years. Here immunoSEQ multiplex PCR was the method, and the copy in TCRdb shows in-frame clones only, minus some. In the table there are about 330,000 clones, roughly nine tenths of which are singletons. About this clone itself: Antigen: not known.

The chain is built from TRBV29-1 and TRBJ2-3, with D possibly TRBD2 on 5 matching bases. This receptor was taken from a person aged 18-60 years who received the Ad26.COV2.S COVID-19 vaccine or a placebo. The source was peripheral blood, collected in a trial of Ad26.COV2.S vaccine versus placebo. The CDR3 region has the DNA TGCAGCGTTTTGCCTAGACTAAGCACAGATACGCAGTATTTT. It encodes CSVLPRLSTDTQYF.